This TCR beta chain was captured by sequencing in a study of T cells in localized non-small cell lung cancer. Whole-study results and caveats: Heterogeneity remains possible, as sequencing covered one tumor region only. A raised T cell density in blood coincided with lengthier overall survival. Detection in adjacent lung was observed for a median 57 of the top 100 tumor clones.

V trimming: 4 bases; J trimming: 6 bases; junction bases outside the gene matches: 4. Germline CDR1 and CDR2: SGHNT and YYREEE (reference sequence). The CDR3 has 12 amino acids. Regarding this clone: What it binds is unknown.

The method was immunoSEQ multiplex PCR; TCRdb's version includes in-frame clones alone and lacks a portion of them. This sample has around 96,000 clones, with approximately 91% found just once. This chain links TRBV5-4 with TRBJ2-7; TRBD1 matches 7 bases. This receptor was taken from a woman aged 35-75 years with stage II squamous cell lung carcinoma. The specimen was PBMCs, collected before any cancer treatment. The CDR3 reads CASSQTGSEQYF. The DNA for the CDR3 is TGTGCCAGCAGCCAGACAGGGTCCGAGCAGTACTTC.